This T cell receptor (beta chain) comes out of a study of blood T cell repertoires in COVID-19. Study background: Material from acute and convalescent COVID-19 was sourced from the United States, Italy and Spain.

Trimming stripped 3 bases from V and 5 bases from J, with 14 bases between. Germline V gives CDR1 GTSNPN, CDR2 SVGIG (reference sequence). This CDR3 spans 13 amino acids. Participants came from roughly 24 US areas, aged roughly 18 to 95 years. Per the original methods: Amplified reference gene primers provided the basis for estimating nucleated cell counts. Assay used: immunoSEQ multiplex PCR; TCRdb lists only in-frame clones, some missing. V, J and clone size are those of that table, while D and trimming were read from the DNA. Of 380,000 or so clones listed, about 89% were seen once; the top ten hold 1.3%.

The sample was PBMCs or T cells enriched from blood (not recorded which). The source is a man younger than 45 who had recovered from COVID-19. The J gene is TRBJ2-7, the V gene TRBV30; D ambiguous. The chain's CDR3 is CAWRQAVKHEQYF. CDR3 sequence (DNA): TGTGCCTGGAGGCAGGCCGTCAAACACGAGCAGTACTTC.